The 4 T cell receptor beta chains in this list originate from one sample, sequenced in a study of tumor-infiltrating lymphocytes in localized non-small cell lung cancer. The assay was immunoSEQ multiplex PCR, and TCRdb's table has in-frame clones only and misses some. The repertoire holds over 12,000 clones, with roughly four fifths as singletons. The sequenced material came from lung tumor tissue. Source of these receptors: a human donor with non-small cell lung cancer.

The rearrangement links TRBV10-1 to TRBJ2-3, with D unclear. Germline loops: CDR1 WNHNN, CDR2 SYGVQD (reference sequence). This CDR3 has 13 amino acids. V was shortened by 0 bases and J by 4 bases, with 5 bases between the two germline ends. The CDR3 sequence: CASSESSADTQYF. DNA for the CDR3: TGCGCCAGCAGTGAGTCCTCGGCAGATACGCAGTATTTT.

The rearrangement uses TRBV6-1 and TRBJ1-2, with D maybe TRBD1 (5 bases). CDR1 MNHNS and CDR2 SASEGT come from the germline V gene. The CDR3 is 16 amino acids. V was trimmed by 1 base and J by 5 bases, leaving 17 bases between them. The CDR3 bases are TGTGCCAGCAGTGAAGGAAGTGGGGCAGTACTATATGGCTACACCTTC. This sequence encodes CASSEGSGAVLYGYTF.

The chain is built from TRBV14 and TRBJ1-1; D unclear. V shed 3 bases and J shed 3 bases, with 8 bases lying between them. Per the germline V gene, CDR1 is SGHDN and CDR2 is FVKESK. The CDR3 contains 13 residues. The CDR3 spells CASSQSLDTEAFF. CDR3 sequence (DNA): TGTGCCAGCAGCCAGAGTCTCGACACTGAAGCTTTCTTT.

The chain joins TRBV30 to TRBJ1-5; D remains ambiguous. The V and J ends lost 2 bases and 2 bases respectively, with 10 bases between them. The CDR3 covers 14 residues. Germline loops: CDR1 GTSNPN, CDR2 SVGIG (reference sequence). This CDR3 reads CAWSLSDRNQPQHF. The CDR3 DNA reads as TGTGCCTGGAGTTTATCCGACCGCAATCAGCCCCAGCATTTT. The whole variable domain, filled in from reference TRBV30 and TRBJ1-5, reads SQTIHQWPATLVQPVGSPLSLECTVEGTSNPNLYWYRQAAGRGLQLLFYSVGIGQISSEVPQNLSASRPQDRQFILSSKKLLLSDSGFYLCAWSLSDRNQPQHFGDGTRLSIL.